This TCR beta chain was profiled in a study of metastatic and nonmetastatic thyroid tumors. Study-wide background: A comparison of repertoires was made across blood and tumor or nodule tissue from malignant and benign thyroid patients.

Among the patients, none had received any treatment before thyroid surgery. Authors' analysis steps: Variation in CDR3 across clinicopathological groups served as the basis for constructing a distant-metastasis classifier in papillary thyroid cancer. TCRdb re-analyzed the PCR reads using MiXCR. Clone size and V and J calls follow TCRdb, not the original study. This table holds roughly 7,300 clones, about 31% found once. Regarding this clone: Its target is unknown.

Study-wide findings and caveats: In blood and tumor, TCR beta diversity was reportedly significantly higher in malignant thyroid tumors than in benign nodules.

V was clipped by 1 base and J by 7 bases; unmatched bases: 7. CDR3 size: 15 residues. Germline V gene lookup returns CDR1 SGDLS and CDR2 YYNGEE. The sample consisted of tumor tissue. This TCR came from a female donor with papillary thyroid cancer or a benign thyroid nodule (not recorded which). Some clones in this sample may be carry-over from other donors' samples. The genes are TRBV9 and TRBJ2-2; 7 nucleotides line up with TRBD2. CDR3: CASSVWGSGDGELFF. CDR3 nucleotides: TGTGCCAGCAGCGTATGGGGGAGCGGGGACGGGGAGCTGTTTTTT.